This entry lists 30 T cell receptor beta chains sequenced from one sample in a study of OX40 agonist ivuxolimab in advanced cancers. Assay: immunoSEQ multiplex PCR; the TCRdb copy retains only in-frame clones and omits some. This table has 50,000 to 75,000 clones, around 88% appearing once. The sequencing used CD4+ or CD8+ T cells sorted from blood, collected in a trial of the OX40 agonist ivuxolimab. Every receptor here comes from an adult with an advanced solid tumor such as melanoma, head and neck, liver or kidney cancer.

The rearrangement joins TRBV11-2 to TRBJ2-2; 9 bases agree with TRBD1. Losses at the gene ends were 7 bases for V and 4 bases for J; bases not matched to a gene: 4. CDR1 is SGHAT, CDR2 FQNNGV, per germline. The CDR3 runs to 14 residues. The CDR3 DNA reads TGTGCCAGCATGCGGACAGGGGTCACCGGGGAGCTGTTTTTT. Its protein is CASMRTGVTGELFF.

This clone was seen once. The chain joins TRBV27 to TRBJ2-2; TRBD2 matches 12 bases. In germline, CDR1 is MNHEY, CDR2 SMNVEV (reference sequence). The CDR3 spans 17 residues. Germline trimming cut 3 bases from V and 4 bases from J; bases unmatched to any gene: 6. In DNA form, the CDR3 reads TGTGCCAGCAGTTTGTCGGGACTAGCGGGTACCACCGGGGAGCTGTTTTTT. It yields the protein CASSLSGLAGTTGELFF.

The rearrangement uses TRBV5-5 and TRBJ2-5, with 12 nucleotides matching TRBD1. The trim removed 0 bases at V and 4 bases at J, leaving 10 bases unmatched. This CDR3 is 18 amino acids long. Germline assignment: CDR1 SGHKS and CDR2 YYEKEE (reference sequence). For the CDR3, the DNA is TGTGCCAGCAGCTTGGGGGCCCCCGGGACAGGGGGCGGAGAGACCCAGTACTTC. It yields the protein CASSLGAPGTGGGETQYF.

V is TRBV15 and J is TRBJ2-7; a possible D gene is TRBD1 (6 bases). The V end lost 0 bases, the J end lost 4 bases, and 28 bases lay between the germline ends. The CDR3 length is 20 residues. Per germline, CDR1 LNHNV and CDR2 YYDKDF (reference sequence). CDR3 DNA sequence: TGTGCCACCAGCAGAGATGTAATAGGGGGAAGTCAACCACCGGGTTACGAGCAGTACTTC. Its translation: CATSRDVIGGSQPPGYEQYF. The whole variable domain, remainder taken from reference TRBV15 and TRBJ2-7, is DAMVIQNPRYQVTQFGKPVTLSCSQTLNHNVMYWYQQKSSQAPKLLFHYYDKDFNNEADTPDNFQSRRPNTSFCFLDIRSPGLGDTAMYLCATSRDVIGGSQPPGYEQYFGPGTRLTVT.

The chain uses TRBV6-5 and TRBJ1-3, with 10 nucleotides matching TRBD1. Looked up from germline, CDR1 is MNHEY and CDR2 is SVGAGI. V lost 2 bases and J lost 7; bases outside the gene matches: 2. The CDR3 spans 14 residues. The CDR3, as DNA: TGTGCCAGCAGTTACGGGGGACAGGGGAACACCATATATTTT. Its protein is CASSYGGQGNTIYF.

In DNA form, the CDR3 reads TGTGCCAGTAGGGGTGGTGGGGTTTACTATGCAGGGGAGCTGTTTTTT. Residues: CASRGGGVYYAGELFF. The chain carries TRBV19 and TRBJ2-2, with D unresolved. CDR1 is LNHDA and CDR2 is SQIVND in the germline V gene (reference sequence). Trimming took off 6 bases at V and 8 bases at J, with 22 bases between the two ends. The CDR3 spans 16 residues.

J is TRBJ2-4 and V is TRBV10-2; D tentatively fits TRBD1 or TRBD2 (6 bases each). Trimming removed 11 bases at V and 6 bases at J, with 17 bases between. Germline V CDR1 and CDR2: WSHSY, SAAADI. This CDR3 has 13 residues. CDR3 sequence reads: CAVVKGDSNIQYF. The CDR3 DNA follows: TGCGCCGTGGTCAAGGGGGACTCAAACATTCAGTACTTC.

The J gene is TRBJ1-1, the V gene TRBV30; the D is unclear. V dropped 4 bases and J dropped 0 bases, with 12 bases sitting between them. Looked up from germline, CDR1 is GTSNPN and CDR2 is SVGIG (reference sequence). CDR3 size: 14 residues. The CDR3, as DNA: TGTGCCTGGACTGCCTCGAGGATGAACACTGAAGCTTTCTTT. Encoded protein: CAWTASRMNTEAFF. The full variable domain, with the rest looked up from reference TRBV30 and TRBJ1-1, is SQTIHQWPATLVQPVGSPLSLECTVEGTSNPNLYWYRQAAGRGLQLLFYSVGIGQISSEVPQNLSASRPQDRQFILSSKKLLLSDSGFYLCAWTASRMNTEAFFGQGTRLTVV.

This clone was counted once. The V and J genes are TRBV2 and TRBJ2-5; possible D gene TRBD2, 5 bases. The J call could be wrong; TRBJ2-7 is a better fit for the DNA end. From germline, CDR1 is SNHLY and CDR2 FYNNEI. CDR3 length: 13 residues. The CDR3 is CASSTRQVGEQYF. The CDR3 region has the DNA TGTGCCAGCAGTACTAGGCAGGTAGGCGAGCAGTACTTC.

The genes are TRBV7-9 and TRBJ1-2; D may be TRBD1 (5 bases). Deletions cut 4 bases from V and 8 bases from J, with 20 bases between. The CDR3 contains 15 residues. CDR1 and CDR2 (germline): SEHNR, FQNEAQ (reference sequence). The DNA for the CDR3 is TGTGCCAGCAGCTCGGACCGCAGGGCGGCGGGAGGCTACACCTTC. Its translation is CASSSDRRAAGGYTF. Variable domain in full (rest from reference TRBV7-9 and TRBJ1-2): DTGVSQNPRHKITKRGQNVTFRCDPISEHNRLYWYRQTLGQGPEFLTYFQNEAQLEKSRLLSDRFSAERPKGSFSTLEIQRTEQGDSAMYLCASSSDRRAAGGYTFGSGTRLTVV.

This CDR3 is CASETGGELFF. In DNA form, the CDR3 reads TGCGCCAGCGAGACGGGCGGGGAGCTGTTTTTT. The chain carries TRBV5-1 and TRBJ2-2; D is uncertain. V was pared by 7 bases and J by 7 bases, with 8 bases between. The germline V gene encodes CDR1 SGHRS and CDR2 YFSETQ. The CDR3 consists of 11 residues.

V gene TRBV6-6 combines with J gene TRBJ2-3; unclear D gene. Trimming took off 3 bases at V and 1 base at J, with 2 bases between the two ends. Germline V lookup: CDR1 MNHNY, CDR2 SVGAGI (reference sequence). The CDR3 contains 12 residues. CDR3 DNA sequence: TGTGCCAGCAGTTATGGCACAGATACGCAGTATTTT. As protein: CASSYGTDTQYF.

This chain connects TRBV5-1 to TRBJ1-1, with D possibly being TRBD1 (5 bases). The CDR3 sequence is 14 residues long. The ends were cut back, 0 bases at V and 5 bases at J, with 11 bases in the middle. Germline V gives CDR1 SGHRS, CDR2 YFSETQ. The CDR3 reads CASSLEVGGTEAFF. CDR3 in DNA: TGCGCCAGCAGCTTGGAAGTGGGGGGGACTGAAGCTTTCTTT.

The genes are TRBV9 and TRBJ2-1, with D perhaps TRBD2 (6 bases). Germline V gene sequence: CDR1 SGDLS, CDR2 YYNGEE. The CDR3 is 14 amino acids. The V end was cut by 6 bases, the J end by 2 bases, with 12 bases between. Here the CDR3 reads CASTPGGTYNEQFF. The CDR3 bases are TGTGCCAGCACCCCTGGAGGGACCTACAATGAGCAGTTCTTC. The full variable domain, completed using reference TRBV9 and TRBJ2-1, is DSGVTQTPKHLITATGQRVTLRCSPRSGDLSVYWYQQSLDQGLQFLIQYYNGEERAKGNILERFSAQQFPDLHSELNLSSLELGDSALYFCASTPGGTYNEQFFGPGTRLTVL.

J is TRBJ1-5 and V is TRBV28; D might be TRBD1 (5 bases). The CDR3 consists of 15 residues. V shed 3 bases and J shed 5 bases, with 14 bases lying between them. Germline V gene sequence: CDR1 MDHEN, CDR2 SYDVKM. The CDR3 spells CASSFPGLVDQPQHF. The CDR3 DNA sequence: TGTGCCAGCAGTTTCCCGGGACTTGTTGATCAGCCCCAGCATTTT.

The chain couples TRBV29-1 to TRBJ1-1; TRBD1 is a possible D gene (5 bases). This CDR3 is built from 13 residues. With 4 bases removed from V and 1 base from J, the gap between germline ends came to 10 bases. CDR1 is SQVTM, CDR2 ANQGSEA, per germline. The CDR3 reads CSVGGLENTEAFF. Written as DNA, the CDR3 is TGCAGCGTTGGGGGCCTGGAGAACACTGAAGCTTTCTTT. Full variable domain (outside the CDR3, taken from reference TRBV29-1 and TRBJ1-1): SAVISQKPSRDICQRGTSLTIQCQVDSQVTMMFWYRQQPGQSLTLIATANQGSEATYESGFVIDKFPISRPNLTFSTLTVSNMSPEDSSIYLCSVGGLENTEAFFGQGTRLTVV.

In DNA, the CDR3 is TGTGCCACCAGCAGAGGGGACATGGACTATGGCTACACCTTC. Translating it yields CATSRGDMDYGYTF. J is TRBJ1-2 and V is TRBV15; D might be TRBD1 (6 bases). Trimming took 1 base from V and 3 from J, leaving 9 bases between them. This CDR3 region has 14 residues. In germline, CDR1 is LNHNV, CDR2 YYDKDF (reference sequence).

The chain employs TRBV29-1 and TRBJ1-2; 7 bases agree with TRBD1. CDR1 and CDR2 from the germline V gene are SQVTM and ANQGSEA. V lost 7 bases, J lost 8 bases, and 7 bases stayed unmatched. This CDR3 is built from 11 residues. CDR3 sequence (DNA): TGCAGCGCCATGACAGGGCACGGCTACACCTTC. Its protein product is CSAMTGHGYTF.

V usage is TRBV30 and J usage is TRBJ2-3; D is ambiguous. CDR1 is GTSNPN, CDR2 SVGIG, per germline (reference sequence). The CDR3 spans 15 residues. The ends were cut back, 0 bases at V and 0 bases at J, with 10 bases in the middle. DNA of the CDR3: TGTGCCTGGAGTGTAGGTGTGACTAGCACAGATACGCAGTATTTT. It is translated as CAWSVGVTSTDTQYF.

The rearrangement joins TRBV4-3 to TRBJ1-6; TRBD1 agrees at 10 bases. The V segment lost 0 bases and the J segment 10 bases; nucleotides outside the gene matches: 6. This CDR3 is built from 16 residues. The germline V gene encodes CDR1 LGHNA and CDR2 YSLEER. The CDR3 spells CASSQDTGTGASPLHF. For the CDR3, the DNA is TGCGCCAGCAGCCAAGATACGGGGACAGGGGCCTCACCCCTCCACTTT.

The chain links TRBV5-1 to TRBJ1-2; 10 bases are shared with TRBD1. The CDR3 is 13 amino acids. Per germline, CDR1 SGHRS and CDR2 YFSETQ. Unmatched junction bases numbered 6, after V lost 5 bases and J lost 8 bases. The CDR3 here is CASSVGTGDGYTF. The CDR3 region has the DNA TGCGCCAGCAGTGTCGGGACAGGGGACGGCTACACCTTC.

This chain connects TRBV29-1 to TRBJ1-4, with TRBD1 as a possible D gene (6 bases). V gave up 4 bases and J gave up 8 bases, with 14 bases separating them. The CDR3 totals 13 residues. The V gene's germline CDR1 is SQVTM and CDR2 ANQGSEA. CDR3 sequence reads: CSVAIRRGEKLFF. CDR3 nucleotides: TGCAGCGTTGCGATTCGGAGGGGGGAAAAACTGTTTTTT.

The rearrangement joins TRBV15 to TRBJ2-7, with D perhaps TRBD1 (9 bases). V was trimmed by 3 bases and J by 0 bases, leaving 18 bases between them. The CDR3 is made up of 17 amino acids. CDR1 and CDR2 from the germline V gene are LNHNV and YYDKDF (reference sequence). This CDR3 reads CATSSIQGAGGSYEQYF. The CDR3, as DNA: TGTGCCACCAGCAGTATACAGGGGGCGGGGGGCTCCTACGAGCAGTACTTC.

The chain carries TRBV7-2 and TRBJ1-2; 7 bases are shared with TRBD1. Germline-derived CDR1 and CDR2 are SGHTA and FQGNSA. This CDR3 region has 13 residues. V lost 1 base to trimming and J lost 6 bases; unmatched junction nucleotides: 2. The CDR3 sequence is CASSLVGQNGYTF. In DNA form, the CDR3 reads TGTGCCAGCAGCTTAGTGGGACAGAATGGCTACACCTTC.

The CDR3 coding sequence is TGCGCCAGCAGCCCGGGGGCCCTACAGGGCACAGATACGCAGTATTTT. This codes for CASSPGALQGTDTQYF. J is TRBJ2-3 and V is TRBV4-3; possibly TRBD1 or TRBD2 for D (6 bases each). CDR3 size: 16 residues. In germline, CDR1 is LGHNA, CDR2 YSLEER. Deletions cut 4 bases from V and 1 base from J, with 15 bases between.

The chain links TRBV7-8 to TRBJ1-4; D is unresolved. In germline, CDR1 is SGHVS, CDR2 FQNEAQ. Trimming cost V 5 bases and J 6 bases, with 10 bases left between them. This CDR3 is built from 13 residues. CDR3 sequence (DNA): TGTGCCAGCAGCCACGGTGTGGATGAAAAACTGTTTTTT. Its translation is CASSHGVDEKLFF.

This clone was seen a handful of times. The chain carries TRBV18 and TRBJ2-7; 12 bases are shared with TRBD2. Germline V gives CDR1 KGHSH, CDR2 LQKENI. V shed 1 base and J 6 bases; nucleotides not matched to a gene: 4. The CDR3 covers 15 residues. CDR3: CASSPQTSGSGEQYF. The CDR3 nucleotides are TGTGCCAGCTCACCACAGACTAGCGGGAGCGGCGAGCAGTACTTC.

This clone was detected once. The rearrangement uses TRBV5-8 and TRBJ1-3; D ambiguous. Germline V gene lookup returns CDR1 SGHTS and CDR2 YDEGEE. The ends were cut back, 1 base at V and 0 bases at J, with 8 bases in the middle. The CDR3 is 15 amino acids. As DNA, the CDR3 is TGTGCCAGCAGCTTGAGGGAAACCTCTGGAAACACCATATATTTT. This codes for CASSLRETSGNTIYF.

The chain has TRBV7-2 and TRBJ2-3, with D unclear. The CDR3 loop spans 14 amino acids. Per the germline V gene, CDR1 is SGHTA and CDR2 is FQGNSA. Trimming took off 1 base at V and 2 bases at J, with 7 bases between the two ends. The CDR3, as DNA: TGTGCCAGCAGCTTAGACCCACTCACAGATACGCAGTATTTT. As protein: CASSLDPLTDTQYF.

CDR3 sequence: CASSLGTGANYEQYF. CDR3 nucleotide sequence: TGCGCCAGCAGCTTGGGAACCGGGGCCAACTACGAGCAGTACTTC. V is TRBV5-1 and J is TRBJ2-7; possibly TRBD1 or TRBD2 for D (5 bases each). V was cut by 0 bases and J by 3 bases, with 13 bases left in between. CDR1 and CDR2 (germline): SGHRS, YFSETQ. This CDR3 is 15 amino acids long.